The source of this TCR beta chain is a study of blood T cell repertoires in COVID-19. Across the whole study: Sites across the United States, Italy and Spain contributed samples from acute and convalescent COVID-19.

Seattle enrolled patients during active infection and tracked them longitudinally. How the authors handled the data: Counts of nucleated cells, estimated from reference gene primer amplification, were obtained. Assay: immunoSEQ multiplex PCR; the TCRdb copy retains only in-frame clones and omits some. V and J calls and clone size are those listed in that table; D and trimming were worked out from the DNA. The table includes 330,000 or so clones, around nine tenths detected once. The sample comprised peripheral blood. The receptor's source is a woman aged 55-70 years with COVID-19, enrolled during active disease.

CDR3 sequence (DNA): TGTGCCAGCAGCTTATCCCGGACAGGAACCTACAATGAGCAGTTCTTC. It is translated as CASSLSRTGTYNEQFF. This chain connects TRBV7-9 to TRBJ2-1, with 7 positions matching TRBD1. CDR3 size: 16 residues. Germline V gives CDR1 SEHNR, CDR2 FQNEAQ (reference sequence). The trim removed 2 bases at V and 2 bases at J, leaving 6 bases unmatched.